The 11 T cell receptor beta chains listed next were all sequenced from one sample in a study of blood T cell repertoires in COVID-19. TCRdb keeps only in-frame clones here, not all; method: immunoSEQ multiplex PCR. The table lists 390,000 or so clones, around 83% of them singletons, with 5% to 5.5% in the top ten. Material for sequencing was PBMCs or T cells enriched from blood (not recorded which). These receptors originate from a woman aged 45-59 years who had recovered from COVID-19.

This sequence joins TRBV20-1 and TRBJ1-2, with 7 bases that match TRBD1. CDR1 is DFQATT and CDR2 is SNEGSKA in the germline V gene (reference sequence). V shed 3 bases and J 3 bases; nucleotides not matched to a gene: 7. The CDR3 runs 14 residues. The DNA of the CDR3 is TGCAGTGCTAGTGGAGACAGGGAACACTATGGCTACACCTTC. It specifies CSASGDREHYGYTF.

Only one count was recorded for this clone. The chain has TRBV27 and TRBJ2-2, with TRBD1 as a possible D gene (6 bases). V was shortened by 4 bases and J by 3 bases, with 12 bases between the two germline ends. The germline V gene encodes CDR1 MNHEY and CDR2 SMNVEV (reference sequence). The CDR3 has 15 amino acids. CDR3 residues: CASSSRDTYTGELFF. DNA for the CDR3: TGTGCCAGCAGTTCCCGGGACACCTACACCGGGGAGCTGTTTTTT.

The chain combines TRBV11-2 with TRBJ2-3, with 10 bases identical to TRBD2. Germline-derived CDR1 and CDR2 are SGHAT and FQNNGV. CDR3 length: 15 amino acids. V shed 3 bases, J shed 4 bases, and the junction held 4 bases outside the gene matches. The DNA for the CDR3 is TGTGCCAGCAGCTTGCTAGCGGGAGCCCCAGATACGCAGTATTTT. This translates into CASSLLAGAPDTQYF.

CDR3 coding DNA: TGTGCCAGCAGCCCCGGGAGCGACACTGAAGCTTTCTTT. Its protein product is CASSPGSDTEAFF. V gene TRBV11-2 combines with J gene TRBJ1-1, with no clear D. Trimming shortened V by 5 bases and J by 3 bases, and 10 bases separated the two germline ends. Germline V lookup: CDR1 SGHAT, CDR2 FQNNGV. The CDR3 contains 13 residues.

The chain couples TRBV5-8 to TRBJ1-2; D may be TRBD1 (5 bases). CDR1 and CDR2 from the germline V gene are SGHTS and YDEGEE. The CDR3 is made up of 15 amino acids. Trimming pared 4 bases from V and 4 bases from J, leaving 17 bases between. CDR3 nucleotide sequence: TGTGCCAGCAGCGCTCGCGACAGCCGCGCCTATGGCTACACCTTC. Translated: CASSARDSRAYGYTF.

This chain links TRBV2 with TRBJ1-2, with a tentative D call TRBD1 (6 bases). Looked up from germline, CDR1 is SNHLY and CDR2 is FYNNEI. CDR3 length: 14 residues. Trimming left V 7 bases short and J 4 bases short, with 16 bases between. This CDR3 is CASIVQGNLYGYTF. The CDR3 nucleotides read TGTGCCAGCATTGTACAGGGTAATCTCTATGGCTACACCTTC. The whole variable domain, remainder taken from reference TRBV2 and TRBJ1-2, is EPEVTQTPSHQVTQMGQEVILRCVPISNHLYFYWYRQILGQKVEFLVSFYNNEISEKSEIFDDQFSVERPDGSNFTLKIRSTKLEDSAMYFCASIVQGNLYGYTFGSGTRLTVV.

This chain uses TRBV19 with TRBJ1-6; weak D call: TRBD1 (6 bases). V was pared by 7 bases and J by 7 bases, with 17 bases between. Germline values: CDR1 LNHDA, CDR2 SQIVND (reference sequence). The CDR3 sequence is 15 residues long. This CDR3 reads CASMDRPLGNSPLHF. CDR3 nucleotide sequence: TGTGCCAGTATGGACAGACCCTTGGGGAATTCACCCCTCCACTTT.

The chain has TRBV4-1 and TRBJ2-7; TRBD2 might be the D (5 bases). The CDR3 runs 14 residues. CDR1 is MGHRA and CDR2 is YSYEKL in the germline V gene. V lost 5 bases to trimming and J lost 7 bases, with 18 bases between them. CDR3 DNA: TGCGCCAGCAGCAAGGGCCTCGGGGTCGAGGAGCAGTACTTC. This translates into CASSKGLGVEEQYF.

This clone has only one observation. The sample carries other DNA sequences with the same CDR3. This chain uses TRBV29-1 with TRBJ1-1; D not resolved. V was cut by 3 bases and J by 1 base, with 3 bases left in between. Germline CDR1 reads SQVTM; CDR2 reads ANQGSEA. The CDR3 runs to 11 residues. CDR3 loop: CSVDRNTEAFF. In DNA, the CDR3 is TGCAGCGTTGATCGGAACACTGAAGCTTTCTTT.

J is TRBJ2-5 and V is TRBV5-1; a weak D match, TRBD2 (5 bases). Germline CDR1 is SGHRS and CDR2 is YFSETQ. The CDR3 runs to 15 residues. V lost 2 bases to trimming and J lost 4 bases, with 15 bases between them. CDR3 in DNA: TGCGCCAGCAGCTTCACCGAGCGGTTCCTAGAGACCCAGTACTTC. This gives the protein CASSFTERFLETQYF.

The chain combines TRBV11-3 with TRBJ1-2, with a tentative D call TRBD1 (5 bases). The CDR3 runs to 13 residues. From germline, CDR1 is SGHNT and CDR2 YENEEA. The V gene lost 7 bases and the J gene lost 5 bases, with 14 bases spanning the gap. CDR3 in amino acids: CASKGIREYGYTF. The CDR3 region has the DNA TGTGCCAGCAAAGGAATCAGGGAATATGGCTACACCTTC.